These 29 T cell receptor beta chains were all obtained from the same sample, sequenced in a study of CD8 T cells in ankylosing spondylitis. TCRdb ran MiXCR on the 5' RACE reads and lists one entry per CDR3 protein. The sample includes hundreds of thousands of distinct CDR3 sequences, 20% of them seen just once. Sequenced: blood, either unsorted or a sorted T cell fraction (not recorded which). The receptors come from a female donor with ankylosing spondylitis or in good health (not recorded which).

The chain has TRBV7-2 and TRBJ2-7; no clear D. CDR3 length: 14 residues. The V end was cut by 5 bases, the J end by 6 bases, with 17 bases between. CDR1 and CDR2 (germline): SGHTA, FQGNSA. CDR3 protein: CASSLLGSKGEQYF. CDR3 in DNA: TGTGCCAGCAGCCTCTTGGGATCGAAAGGCGAGCAGTACTTC.

There are a few counts of this clonotype. V gene TRBV12-3 or TRBV12-4 combines with J gene TRBJ1-5, with 7 positions matching TRBD1. Trimming cost V 3 bases and J 6 bases; bases outside gene matches: 5. The CDR3 covers 14 residues. Here the CDR3 DNA reads TGTGCCAGCAGTTTGATCAGGGGGAGTCAGCCCCAGCATTTT. The encoded protein is CASSLIRGSQPQHF.

This clonotype has a count of ten or more. The chain uses TRBV6-5 and TRBJ2-3, with D perhaps TRBD1 (5 bases). V was shortened by 0 bases and J by 2 bases, with 9 bases between the two germline ends. The germline V gene has CDR1 MNHEY and CDR2 SVGAGI. The CDR3 loop spans 15 amino acids. CDR3 DNA: TGTGCCAGCAGTTACTCTGGCAGGGCCACAGATACGCAGTATTTT. It translates to CASSYSGRATDTQYF.

This clonotype was seen a handful of times. The rearrangement joins TRBV20-1 to TRBJ2-7, with a tentative D call TRBD2 (5 bases). V dropped 5 bases and J dropped 6 bases, with 17 bases sitting between them. This CDR3 comprises 13 residues. The germline CDR1 and CDR2 sequences are DFQATT and SNEGSKA (reference sequence). CDR3 loop: CSARRDVMVEQYF. As DNA, the CDR3 is TGCAGTGCTCGCCGGGATGTTATGGTCGAGCAGTACTTC.

This chain uses TRBV19 with TRBJ2-1; 8 positions match TRBD2. Trimming cost V 5 bases and J 9 bases; bases outside gene matches: 12. The CDR3 extends over 15 amino acids. From germline, CDR1 is LNHDA and CDR2 SQIVND (reference sequence). CDR3 DNA sequence: TGTGCCAGTAGTCTTCCCCAGCGGGAGAGGGGTGAGCAGTTCTTC. It codes for CASSLPQRERGEQFF. Supplemented by reference TRBV19 and TRBJ2-1, the full variable domain reads DGGITQSPKYLFRKEGQNVTLSCEQNLNHDAMYWYRQDPGQGLRLIYYSQIVNDFQKGDIAEGYSVSREKKESFPLTVTSAQKNPTAFYLCASSLPQRERGEQFFGPGTRLTVL.

This clonotype was picked up one time. The rearrangement uses TRBV6-2 or TRBV6-3 and TRBJ2-2, with D possibly TRBD2 on 5 matching bases. V was shortened by 4 bases and J by 12 bases, with 18 bases between the two germline ends. The germline gives CDR1 MNHEY, CDR2 SVGEGT. The length of the CDR3 is 14 residues. In DNA, the CDR3 is TGTGCCAGCAGTTGGTCCCTCGGGATCAAACAGCTGTTTTTT. Amino acid sequence: CASSWSLGIKQLFF.

CDR3 coding DNA: TGTGCCAGCAGTGAAACCGGGAACACTGAAGCTTTCTTT. Translated: CASSETGNTEAFF. This sequence joins TRBV2 and TRBJ1-1, with D hard to call. V was clipped by 2 bases and J by 1 base, with 5 bases between them. This CDR3 contains 13 residues. Germline lookup yields CDR1 SNHLY and CDR2 FYNNEI.

The chain links TRBV5-1 to TRBJ2-7; D is perhaps TRBD1 (6 bases). V lost 0 bases and J 0 bases, leaving 13 bases between the germline ends. In germline, CDR1 is SGHRS, CDR2 YFSETQ. This CDR3 has 16 residues. CDR3 DNA: TGCGCCAGCAGCTTGGAGGGACAACCACCCTCCTACGAGCAGTACTTC. It codes for CASSLEGQPPSYEQYF.

This clonotype was seen at least ten times. The gene calls are TRBV7-2 and TRBJ2-3; no firm D call. V was pared by 5 bases and J by 0 bases, with 9 bases between. The germline CDR1 and CDR2 sequences are SGHTA and FQGNSA. CDR3 length equals 14 residues. This CDR3 reads CASSIGGSTDTQYF. CDR3 nucleotides: TGTGCCAGCAGCATAGGCGGTAGCACAGATACGCAGTATTTT.

This clonotype was seen many times. The gene calls are TRBV29-1 and TRBJ2-5; D may be TRBD2 (5 bases). Germline CDR1 SQVTM, CDR2 ANQGSEA. V dropped 1 base and J dropped 4 bases, with 16 bases sitting between them. The CDR3 totals 15 residues. CDR3 sequence (DNA): TGCAGCGTTGAAGTTACGCAGGCGGCGGGAGAGACCCAGTACTTC. Amino acid sequence: CSVEVTQAAGETQYF.

The chain joins TRBV11-3 to TRBJ1-2; the D is unclear. Germline CDR1 reads SGHNT; CDR2 reads YENEEA. This CDR3 comprises 14 residues. The V end lost 4 bases, the J end lost 4 bases, and 13 bases lay between the germline ends. CDR3 nucleotides: TGTGCCAGCAGCTCACCATACGACCCCTATGGCTACACCTTC. Encoded protein: CASSSPYDPYGYTF.

The chain is built from TRBV7-9 and TRBJ2-7, with 8 bases aligning to TRBD2. Trimming removed 4 bases from V and 1 base from J; junction bases left unmatched: 9. Germline V gene lookup returns CDR1 SEHNR and CDR2 FQNEAQ (reference sequence). There are 16 residues in the CDR3. CDR3 amino acids: CASSSAGLAGSYEQYF. The DNA of the CDR3 is TGTGCCAGCAGCTCAGCAGGGCTAGCGGGTTCCTACGAGCAGTACTTC. Full variable domain (outside the CDR3, taken from reference TRBV7-9 and TRBJ2-7): DTGVSQNPRHKITKRGQNVTFRCDPISEHNRLYWYRQTLGQGPEFLTYFQNEAQLEKSRLLSDRFSAERPKGSFSTLEIQRTEQGDSAMYLCASSSAGLAGSYEQYFGPGTRLTVT.

This clonotype was recorded a few times. The chain carries TRBV6-1 and TRBJ2-5; perhaps D is TRBD1 or TRBD2 (5 bases each). Germline V gene sequence: CDR1 MNHNS, CDR2 SASEGT. V dropped 6 bases and J dropped 2 bases, with 19 bases sitting between them. The CDR3 consists of 16 residues. The DNA of the CDR3 is TGTGCCAGCAGGCGACGCCCCGGGACGGCTCAAGAGACCCAGTACTTC. Translated: CASRRRPGTAQETQYF.

In this sample, this clonotype turned up a few times. The rearrangement uses TRBV6-1 and TRBJ2-2, with TRBD2 matching 10 bases. The length of the CDR3 is 16 residues. Trimming cost V 4 bases and J 7 bases; bases outside gene matches: 9. Germline V gives CDR1 MNHNS, CDR2 SASEGT. DNA for the CDR3: TGTGCCAGCAGTGGGCCTCTAGCGGGAGTCATCGGGGAGCTGTTTTTT. Protein product: CASSGPLAGVIGELFF.

This chain joins TRBV5-4 and TRBJ2-3; 10 bases align to TRBD2. Germline values: CDR1 SGHNT, CDR2 YYREEE (reference sequence). The CDR3 consists of 16 residues. After removal of 3 bases from V and 2 bases from J, the junction contained 6 bases not matched to a gene. For the CDR3, the DNA is TGTGCCAGCAGCTCTAAGACTAGCGGGTTCACAGATACGCAGTATTTT. This codes for CASSSKTSGFTDTQYF.

This clonotype came up many times. V usage is TRBV12-3 or TRBV12-4 and J usage is TRBJ2-1, with 10 bases matching TRBD1. V shed 3 bases and J 6 bases; nucleotides not matched to a gene: 11. The CDR3 has 17 residues. The CDR3 loop reads CASSLTLGTGVGNEQFF. The CDR3, as DNA: TGTGCCAGCAGTTTGACGCTTGGGACAGGGGTAGGCAATGAGCAGTTCTTC.

This clonotype was seen repeatedly, ten times or more. The V and J genes are TRBV29-1 and TRBJ1-3; TRBD1 might be the D (5 bases). In germline, CDR1 is SQVTM, CDR2 ANQGSEA. The CDR3 sequence is 14 residues long. V shed 0 bases and J shed 4 bases, with 10 bases lying between them. The CDR3 loop is CSVEDGGAGNTIYF. CDR3 DNA: TGCAGCGTTGAAGATGGAGGGGCAGGAAACACCATATATTTT.

The chain uses TRBV29-1 and TRBJ2-7, with 8 bases fitting TRBD1. V lost 6 bases and J lost 2; bases outside the gene matches: 9. There are 14 residues in the CDR3. Germline V lookup: CDR1 SQVTM, CDR2 ANQGSEA. The CDR3 sequence: CSVDVTGAAYEQYF. The CDR3 bases are TGCAGCGTCGACGTGACAGGGGCCGCCTACGAGCAGTACTTC.

This clonotype was observed many times. This rearrangement joins TRBV20-1 to TRBJ1-6; D unclear. The CDR3 sequence is 12 residues long. The germline gives CDR1 DFQATT, CDR2 SNEGSKA (reference sequence). Trimming cost V 0 bases and J 10 bases, with 7 bases left between them. The DNA for the CDR3 is TGCAGTGCTAGAGATCAACTGTCACCCCTCCACTTT. This translates into CSARDQLSPLHF.

The chain recombines TRBV29-1 with TRBJ1-1; 7 bases are a match to TRBD1. The CDR3 spans 14 residues. With 0 bases clipped from V and 5 bases from J, the junction kept 6 bases outside the gene matches. Germline V gene sequence: CDR1 SQVTM, CDR2 ANQGSEA. CDR3 DNA sequence: TGCAGCGTTGAAGAGGGGTCAGGGGGTACTGAAGCTTTCTTT. It yields the protein CSVEEGSGGTEAFF.

The chain couples TRBV30 to TRBJ1-1; TRBD1 aligns across 8 bases. Germline lookup yields CDR1 GTSNPN and CDR2 SVGIG (reference sequence). The CDR3 extends over 13 amino acids. The V and J ends lost 4 bases and 3 bases, in that order; junction bases with no gene match: 4. The CDR3 DNA is TGTGCCTGGACAGGGGGCTGGGACACTGAAGCTTTCTTT. Protein sequence: CAWTGGWDTEAFF. Together with reference TRBV30 and TRBJ1-1, the CDR3 gives the full variable domain: SQTIHQWPATLVQPVGSPLSLECTVEGTSNPNLYWYRQAAGRGLQLLFYSVGIGQISSEVPQNLSASRPQDRQFILSSKKLLLSDSGFYLCAWTGGWDTEAFFGQGTRLTVV.

This clonotype was found many times. The CDR3 spells CASSQGPASGSGNEQFF. The CDR3 coding sequence is TGCGCCAGCAGCCAAGGTCCGGCTAGCGGGAGCGGTAATGAGCAGTTCTTC. The J gene is TRBJ2-1, the V gene TRBV4-3; 10 bases match TRBD2. Germline V gene data show CDR1 as LGHNA and CDR2 as YSLEER. The V segment lost 1 base and the J segment 7 bases; nucleotides outside the gene matches: 10. This CDR3 spans 17 amino acids.

This clonotype has only a few counts. The V gene is TRBV18, the J gene TRBJ2-3, with D perhaps TRBD2 (5 bases). Germline values: CDR1 KGHSH, CDR2 LQKENI. The CDR3 consists of 15 residues. Trimming cost V 5 bases and J 1 base, with 13 bases left between them. The CDR3 region is CASSDGLIGTDTQYF. CDR3 coding DNA: TGTGCCAGCTCAGACGGACTGATTGGCACAGATACGCAGTATTTT.

This clonotype came up many times. V and J are TRBV6-1 and TRBJ2-1, with D perhaps TRBD2 (5 bases). The V and J ends lost 6 bases and 8 bases respectively, with 20 bases between them. Looked up from germline, CDR1 is MNHNS and CDR2 is SASEGT. The CDR3 length is 15 residues. CDR3 sequence (DNA): TGTGCCAGCAGAACGCGAGGGAGAGGAATCGATGAGCAGTTCTTC. This gives the protein CASRTRGRGIDEQFF.

This clonotype has only a few counts. This sequence joins TRBV20-1 and TRBJ1-5, with D possibly TRBD1 on 6 matching bases. Trimming cost V 0 bases and J 7 bases, with 13 bases left between them. Germline V lookup: CDR1 DFQATT, CDR2 SNEGSKA (reference sequence). This CDR3 comprises 14 residues. CDR3 protein: CSARDQRGRQPQHF. The CDR3 region has the DNA TGCAGTGCTAGAGATCAAAGGGGGAGGCAGCCCCAGCATTTT.

The chain employs TRBV9 and TRBJ2-1; 7 nucleotides agree with TRBD2. V gave up 0 bases and J gave up 7 bases; unmatched junction bases: 10. Looked up from germline, CDR1 is SGDLS and CDR2 is YYNGEE. CDR3 length: 16 amino acids. CDR3 amino acids: CASSVGGRAGRNEQFF. In DNA form, the CDR3 reads TGTGCCAGCAGCGTAGGTGGGAGGGCCGGGAGGAATGAGCAGTTCTTC.

This clonotype was counted at least ten times. This rearrangement joins TRBV20-1 to TRBJ2-1, with D unresolved. There are 14 residues in the CDR3. Germline CDR1 is DFQATT and CDR2 is SNEGSKA (reference sequence). With 3 bases removed from V and 8 bases from J, the gap between germline ends came to 17 bases. The CDR3 reads CSARARGSLDEQFF. For the CDR3, the DNA is TGCAGTGCTAGGGCCCGAGGTTCACTGGATGAGCAGTTCTTC.

This clonotype turned up a few times. The chain employs TRBV28 and TRBJ2-1; 8 bases align to TRBD2. Germline V CDR1 and CDR2: MDHEN, SYDVKM. This CDR3 spans 16 amino acids. J was trimmed by 0 bases and V by 5 bases; bases with no gene match: 6. The CDR3 is CASSQIAGSSYNEQFF. CDR3 bases: TGTGCCAGCAGTCAAATAGCGGGGAGCTCCTACAATGAGCAGTTCTTC.

This clonotype was observed a handful of times. V is TRBV5-1 and J is TRBJ2-3, with D tentatively TRBD1 (5 bases). V was pared by 6 bases and J by 4 bases, with 15 bases between. Germline CDR1 and CDR2: SGHRS and YFSETQ. The CDR3 extends over 14 amino acids. The chain's CDR3 is CASKSGMGPDTQYF. The CDR3 nucleotides are TGCGCCAGCAAGTCAGGGATGGGCCCAGATACGCAGTATTTT.